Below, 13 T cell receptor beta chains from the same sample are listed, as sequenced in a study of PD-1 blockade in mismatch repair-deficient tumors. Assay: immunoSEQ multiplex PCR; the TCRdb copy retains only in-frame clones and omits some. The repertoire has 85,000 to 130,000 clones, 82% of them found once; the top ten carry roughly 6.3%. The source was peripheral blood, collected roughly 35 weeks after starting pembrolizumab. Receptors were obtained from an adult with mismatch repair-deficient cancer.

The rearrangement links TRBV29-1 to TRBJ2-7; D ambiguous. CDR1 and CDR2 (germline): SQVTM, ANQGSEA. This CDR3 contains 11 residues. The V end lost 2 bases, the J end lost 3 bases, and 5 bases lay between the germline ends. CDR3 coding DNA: TGCAGCGTTGAATTGGACTACGAGCAGTACTTC. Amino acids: CSVELDYEQYF.

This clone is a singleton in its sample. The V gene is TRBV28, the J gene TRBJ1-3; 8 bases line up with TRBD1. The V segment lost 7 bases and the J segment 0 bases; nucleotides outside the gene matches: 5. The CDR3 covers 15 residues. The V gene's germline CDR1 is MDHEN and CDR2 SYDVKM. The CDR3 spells CASKDRAISGNTIYF. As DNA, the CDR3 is TGTGCCAGCAAGGACAGGGCAATCTCTGGAAACACCATATATTTT.

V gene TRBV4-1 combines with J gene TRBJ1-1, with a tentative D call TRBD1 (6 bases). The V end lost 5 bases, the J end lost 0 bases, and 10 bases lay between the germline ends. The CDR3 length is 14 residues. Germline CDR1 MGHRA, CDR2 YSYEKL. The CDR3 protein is CASSKDSLNTEAFF. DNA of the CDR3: TGCGCCAGCAGCAAGGACAGCCTGAACACTGAAGCTTTCTTT.

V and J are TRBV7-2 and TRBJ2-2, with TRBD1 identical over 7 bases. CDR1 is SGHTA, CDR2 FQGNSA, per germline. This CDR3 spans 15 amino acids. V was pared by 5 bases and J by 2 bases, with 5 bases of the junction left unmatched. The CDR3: CASSRGTVNTGELFF. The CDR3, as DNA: TGTGCCAGCAGCCGAGGGACAGTTAACACCGGGGAGCTGTTTTTT. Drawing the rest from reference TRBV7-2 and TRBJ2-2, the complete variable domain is GAGVSQSPSNKVTEKGKDVELRCDPISGHTALYWYRQSLGQGLEFLIYFQGNSAPDKSGLPSDRFSAERTGGSVSTLTIQRTQQEDSAVYLCASSRGTVNTGELFFGEGSRLTVL.

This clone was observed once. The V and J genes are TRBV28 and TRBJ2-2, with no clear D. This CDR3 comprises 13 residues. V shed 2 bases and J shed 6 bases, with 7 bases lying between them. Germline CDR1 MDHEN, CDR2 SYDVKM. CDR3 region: CASSLLSAGELFF. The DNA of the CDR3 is TGTGCCAGCAGTTTACTTAGTGCCGGGGAGCTGTTTTTT. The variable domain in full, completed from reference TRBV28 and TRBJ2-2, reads DVKVTQSSRYLVKRTGEKVFLECVQDMDHENMFWYRQDPGLGLRLIYFSYDVKMKEKGDIPEGYSVSREKKERFSLILESASTNQTSMYLCASSLLSAGELFFGEGSRLTVL.

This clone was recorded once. The CDR3 coding sequence is TGCGCCAGCAGCCAAGACCGGCGGGTAGGAGGCTATGGCTACACCTTC. This gives the protein CASSQDRRVGGYGYTF. The V gene is TRBV4-1, the J gene TRBJ1-2; D gene ambiguous. Germline lookup yields CDR1 MGHRA and CDR2 YSYEKL. Trimming cost V 0 bases and J 4 bases, with 15 bases left between them. CDR3 size: 16 residues.

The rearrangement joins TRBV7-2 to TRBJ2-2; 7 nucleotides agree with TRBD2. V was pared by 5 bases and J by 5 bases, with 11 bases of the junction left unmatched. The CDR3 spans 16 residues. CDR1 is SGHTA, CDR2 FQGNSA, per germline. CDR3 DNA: TGTGCCAGCAGCGCTTCGAGCGGGACTTTGACCGGGGAGCTGTTTTTT. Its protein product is CASSASSGTLTGELFF.

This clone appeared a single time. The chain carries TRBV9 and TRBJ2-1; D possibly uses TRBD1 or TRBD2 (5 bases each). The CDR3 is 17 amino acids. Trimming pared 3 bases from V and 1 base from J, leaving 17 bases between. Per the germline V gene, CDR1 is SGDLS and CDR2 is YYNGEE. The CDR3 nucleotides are TGTGCCAGCAGCGGACGAGGGCGAGGGGATTCCTACAATGAGCAGTTCTTC. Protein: CASSGRGRGDSYNEQFF.

CDR3 region: CASSERGDQPQHF. CDR3 in DNA: TGTGCCAGTAGCGAAAGAGGGGATCAGCCCCAGCATTTT. V usage is TRBV19 and J usage is TRBJ1-5; TRBD1 is a possible D gene (5 bases). This CDR3 region has 13 residues. The germline gives CDR1 LNHDA, CDR2 SQIVND (reference sequence). Between the trimmed V and J ends, which lost 6 bases and 5 bases, there was a span of 11 bases.

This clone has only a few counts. CDR3: CASSIGRDYNEQFF. For the CDR3, the DNA is TGTGCCAGTAGTATCGGGCGGGATTACAATGAGCAGTTCTTC. This chain uses TRBV19 with TRBJ2-1, with D possibly TRBD2 on 6 matching bases. Germline CDR1 LNHDA, CDR2 SQIVND (reference sequence). With 3 bases removed from V and 4 bases from J, the gap between germline ends came to 10 bases. The CDR3 contains 14 residues.

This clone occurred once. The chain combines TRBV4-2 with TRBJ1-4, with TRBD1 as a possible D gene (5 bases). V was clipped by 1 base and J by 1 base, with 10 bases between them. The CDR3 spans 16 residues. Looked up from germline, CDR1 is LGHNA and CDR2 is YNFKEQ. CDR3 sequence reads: CASSQGRGGTNEKLFF. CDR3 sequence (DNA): TGTGCCAGCAGCCAAGGCCGCGGGGGAACTAATGAAAAACTGTTTTTT.

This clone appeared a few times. This CDR3 reads CSVETPSEKLFF. DNA of the CDR3: TGCAGCGTTGAGACCCCCTCTGAAAAACTGTTTTTT. The V and J genes are TRBV29-1 and TRBJ1-4; D not resolved. Germline CDR1 SQVTM, CDR2 ANQGSEA. The ends were cut back, 3 bases at V and 7 bases at J, with 9 bases in the middle. The CDR3 consists of 12 residues.

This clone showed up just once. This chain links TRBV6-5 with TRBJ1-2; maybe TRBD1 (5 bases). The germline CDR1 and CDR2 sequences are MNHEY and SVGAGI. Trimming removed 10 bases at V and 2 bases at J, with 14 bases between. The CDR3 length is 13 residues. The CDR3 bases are TGTGCCACCGGGGCAGGCGCGAACTATGGCTACACCTTC. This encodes CATGAGANYGYTF.